This entry lists 12 T cell receptor beta chains sequenced from one sample in a study of cytomegalovirus exposure and HLA in healthy donors. Repertoires were generated with immunoSEQ multiplex PCR, while TCRdb's copy carries only in-frame clones and drops some. The table includes approximately 160,000 clones, under 90% detected once. The sample consisted of PBMCs. These receptors were obtained from a woman between 18 and 29 years old in good health and CMV-seropositive.

The gene calls are TRBV2 and TRBJ2-3, with D hard to call. Germline CDR1 reads SNHLY; CDR2 reads FYNNEI. Deletions cut 8 bases from V and 4 bases from J, with 10 bases between. The CDR3 spans 12 residues. CDR3 sequence reads: CASHPEADTQYF. For the CDR3, the DNA is TGTGCCAGCCACCCAGAAGCAGATACGCAGTATTTT.

J is TRBJ2-1 and V is TRBV9; TRBD2 aligns across 11 bases. CDR3 length equals 17 residues. The germline gives CDR1 SGDLS, CDR2 YYNGEE. Trimming took 3 bases from V and 0 from J; bases not matched to a gene: 5. The CDR3 loop is CASSADLAGGSYNEQFF. CDR3 DNA sequence: TGTGCCAGCAGCGCCGATCTAGCGGGGGGCTCCTACAATGAGCAGTTCTTC. The full variable domain, its missing parts supplied by reference TRBV9 and TRBJ2-1, is DSGVTQTPKHLITATGQRVTLRCSPRSGDLSVYWYQQSLDQGLQFLIQYYNGEERAKGNILERFSAQQFPDLHSELNLSSLELGDSALYFCASSADLAGGSYNEQFFGPGTRLTVL.

This sequence joins TRBV4-1 and TRBJ2-7, with 8 bases fitting TRBD1. This CDR3 is 15 amino acids long. After removal of 4 bases from V and 5 bases from J, the junction contained 10 bases not matched to a gene. Germline CDR1 and CDR2: MGHRA and YSYEKL. The CDR3 is CASSLLSDRAHEQYF. CDR3 DNA sequence: TGCGCCAGCAGCCTTCTTTCGGACAGGGCGCACGAGCAGTACTTC.

The V and J genes are TRBV6-5 and TRBJ1-2, with D possibly matching TRBD1 (6 bases). The CDR3 loop spans 15 amino acids. Germline values: CDR1 MNHEY, CDR2 SVGAGI. Trimming pared 2 bases from V and 5 bases from J, leaving 15 bases between. The CDR3 bases are TGTGCCAGCAGTTACGCTGGTAGGGGGAAGTATGGCTACACCTTC. This translates into CASSYAGRGKYGYTF.

This clone was recorded only once. V usage is TRBV2 and J usage is TRBJ1-1; D not certain. V lost 6 bases, J lost 1 base, and 18 bases lay in between. The germline V gene has CDR1 SNHLY and CDR2 FYNNEI. CDR3 length: 16 amino acids. The CDR3 region is CASRSTVGLGNTEAFF. The CDR3 region has the DNA TGTGCCAGCAGGTCCACCGTGGGCTTAGGGAACACTGAAGCTTTCTTT.

This clone appeared a single time. V and J are TRBV2 and TRBJ2-7; D is ambiguous. The CDR3 is 12 amino acids. Trimming shortened V by 4 bases and J by 1 base, and 5 bases separated the two germline ends. CDR1 is SNHLY and CDR2 is FYNNEI in the germline V gene. CDR3 DNA: TGTGCCAGCAGTGTGGAGTCCTACGAGCAGTACTTC. Its translation: CASSVESYEQYF.

The V and J genes are TRBV7-3 and TRBJ1-1, with a weak D call TRBD1 (5 bases). The length of the CDR3 is 12 residues. The ends were cut back, 2 bases at V and 11 bases at J, with 12 bases in the middle. Germline V lookup: CDR1 SGHTA, CDR2 FQGTGA. CDR3 sequence (DNA): TGTGCCAGCAGCTTAGACGGGGGGGACGCTTTCTTT. This encodes CASSLDGGDAFF.

V is TRBV5-8 and J is TRBJ2-1; maybe TRBD1 (5 bases). V lost 2 bases to trimming and J lost 2 bases, with 11 bases between them. The CDR3 extends over 15 amino acids. Per the germline V gene, CDR1 is SGHTS and CDR2 is YDEGEE. CDR3 in DNA: TGTGCCAGCAGCTTAGAGGACACAGCCTACAATGAGCAGTTCTTC. Protein: CASSLEDTAYNEQFF. Supplemented by reference TRBV5-8 and TRBJ2-1, the full variable domain reads EAGVTQSPTHLIKTRGQQATLRCSPISGHTSVYWYQQALGLGLQFLLWYDEGEERNRGNFPPRFSGRQFPNYSSELNVNALELEDSALYLCASSLEDTAYNEQFFGPGTRLTVL.

This chain connects TRBV5-1 to TRBJ2-7; D is possibly TRBD1 (6 bases). Trimming cost V 3 bases and J 4 bases, with 11 bases left between them. Germline lookup yields CDR1 SGHRS and CDR2 YFSETQ. This CDR3 region has 13 residues. As DNA, the CDR3 is TGCGCCAGCAGCTCAACTCAGGGGTACGAGCAGTACTTC. This encodes CASSSTQGYEQYF.

CDR3 DNA sequence: TGTGCTAGTGTCGTAGCAGGGGCGAGGGGCTACACCTTC. Translating it yields CASVVAGARGYTF. This chain uses TRBV12-5 with TRBJ1-2, with a possible D match to TRBD1 (6 bases). V lost 7 bases, J lost 8 bases, and 17 bases lay in between. Per the germline V gene, CDR1 is LGHNT and CDR2 is FRNRAP. The CDR3 runs 13 residues.

This sequence joins TRBV5-1 and TRBJ2-6; a possible D gene is TRBD1 (6 bases). The V end was cut by 2 bases, the J end by 0 bases, with 12 bases between. CDR1 and CDR2 (germline): SGHRS, YFSETQ. This CDR3 has 17 amino acids. CDR3 amino acids: CASSFLGANSGANVLTF. CDR3 nucleotides: TGCGCCAGCAGCTTCTTGGGGGCTAACTCTGGGGCCAACGTCCTGACTTTC.

A single count supports this clone. The rearrangement uses TRBV19 and TRBJ1-1; D unclear. The CDR3 loop spans 10 amino acids. The germline CDR1 and CDR2 sequences are LNHDA and SQIVND (reference sequence). Trimming took off 9 bases at V and 8 bases at J, with 10 bases between the two ends. The CDR3 nucleotides are TGTGCCAGCAAGTCCGGGGAAGCTTTCTTT. It specifies CASKSGEAFF.